Many counts were recorded for the clone carrying this T cell receptor beta chain. One entry per CDR3 protein, called by TCRdb with MiXCR from the RT-PCR reads. This table has about a million distinct CDR3 sequences, 15% to 20% appearing once. V was pared by 6 bases and J by 3 bases, with 6 bases of the junction left unmatched. This CDR3 has 15 residues. The germline V gene has CDR1 SQVTM and CDR2 ANQGSEA. The sample comes from a study of patients and donors after allogeneic stem cell transplantation. The sequenced sample consisted of blood, either unsorted or a sorted T cell fraction (not recorded which). The receptor comes from a human donor who was either an allogeneic HSCT recipient or a stem cell or donor lymphocyte infusion donor (not recorded which). It is not recorded whose cells these are; they may come from a transplant donor. The chain links TRBV29-1 to TRBJ2-1; 12 bases are a match to TRBD2. CDR3 region: CSVSTSGSIYNEQFF. Here the CDR3 DNA reads TGCAGCGTCTCGACTAGCGGGAGTATCTACAATGAGCAGTTCTTC.